The sequence of this T cell receptor beta chain was determined in a study of cytomegalovirus exposure and HLA in healthy donors. Study-wide context: Earlier, 100 million to 120 million unique TCR beta sequences were recovered from 200 million or so T cells by an analysis. Study outcomes and limitations: Highest at DRB1 and lowest at HLA-C, TCR association rates differed among HLA loci in a later analysis. An analysis was carried out later, and it reportedly showed fewer N-insertions in an Asian-associated ancestry cluster than the 666-donor mean.

With 60 Vbeta and 13 Jbeta primers, the PCR was carried out. Clones were read by immunoSEQ multiplex PCR, and TCRdb kept only the in-frame ones, dropping some. Seen here are some 89,000 clones, less than 80% observed once, and the top ten hold over 4%. In regard to this clone: The antigen is unknown.

The length of the CDR3 is 16 residues. Germline V gives CDR1 SGHNT, CDR2 YYREEE (reference sequence). With 0 bases clipped from V and 4 bases from J, the junction kept 7 bases outside the gene matches. Sequences were obtained from PBMCs. This receptor was obtained from a woman between 40 and 55 years old in good health and CMV-seropositive. This rearrangement joins TRBV5-4 to TRBJ1-2; TRBD1 agrees at 9 bases. The CDR3 loop reads CASSLGGTGGVYGYTF. DNA for the CDR3: TGTGCCAGCAGCTTGGGTGGCACAGGGGGCGTCTATGGCTACACCTTC.